The 3 T cell receptor beta chains presented below share a single source sample, sequenced in a study of blood T cell repertoires in COVID-19. Clones were sequenced by immunoSEQ multiplex PCR, and TCRdb holds only the in-frame ones, with some missing. The data show roughly 520,000 clones, with over 75% seen just once and approximately 1.8% held by the top ten. The material sequenced was PBMCs or T cells enriched from blood (not recorded which). Receptor source: a woman in her forties who had recovered from COVID-19.

The chain is built from TRBV2 and TRBJ2-3, with 8 bases matching TRBD1. CDR1 SNHLY and CDR2 FYNNEI come from the germline V gene. Germline trimming cut 11 bases from V and 2 bases from J; bases unmatched to any gene: 9. The CDR3 runs to 14 residues. The CDR3 spells CAGDRGHNTDTQYF. DNA of the CDR3: TGTGCCGGCGACAGGGGACACAACACAGATACGCAGTATTTT. Looking up the rest from reference TRBV2 and TRBJ2-3 gives the full variable domain: EPEVTQTPSHQVTQMGQEVILRCVPISNHLYFYWYRQILGQKVEFLVSFYNNEISEKSEIFDDQFSVERPDGSNFTLKIRSTKLEDSAMYFCAGDRGHNTDTQYFGPGTRLTVL.

The chain carries TRBV11-2 and TRBJ1-1; D might be TRBD1 (6 bases). CDR1 and CDR2 from the germline V gene are SGHAT and FQNNGV. The CDR3 is 14 amino acids. Trimming took 3 bases from V and 5 from J, leaving 13 bases between them. The DNA for the CDR3 is TGTGCCAGCAGCTTTGGACAGTCGGGAACTGAAGCTTTCTTT. Amino acids: CASSFGQSGTEAFF.

CDR3 amino acids: CASSLSGEQFF. The CDR3 DNA reads as TGTGCCAGCAGCCTTAGCGGTGAGCAGTTCTTC. The chain recombines TRBV6-5 with TRBJ2-1; D possibly corresponds to TRBD2 (6 bases). CDR3 length: 11 amino acids. Germline assignment: CDR1 MNHEY and CDR2 SVGAGI. V was trimmed by 6 bases and J by 9 bases, leaving 9 bases between them.